The source of this TCR beta chain is a study of vaccination and CD4 T cells after COVID-19. This CDR3 comprises 15 residues. The germline V gene encodes CDR1 GTSNPN and CDR2 SVGIG (reference sequence). With 5 bases clipped from V and 7 bases from J, the junction kept 8 bases outside the gene matches. As for this clonotype: The antigen is not known.

Treatment specified: roughly ten-day PBMC culture with coronavirus spike peptide pools or control peptides (ViraFEST assay). An Oncomine TCR Beta short-read assay was used to sequence the DNA from cultured CD4+ T cells. TCRdb independently ran MiXCR on the PCR reads; one entry per CDR3 protein. This table has some 10,000 distinct CDR3 sequences, 43% appearing once. This clonotype was obtained from a human donor who had recovered from COVID-19. The chain is built from TRBV30 and TRBJ2-2; 12 bases line up with TRBD1. The specimen sequenced was CD4+ T cells from blood, cultured in vitro. DNA of the CDR3: TGTGCCTGGTCCGGGACAGGGGGCGCGGGCGGGGAGCTGTTTTTT. The encoded protein is CAWSGTGGAGGELFF.